The sequence of this T cell receptor (beta chain) was determined in a study of beta chain features in type 1 diabetes. This clone was seen only a few times. Reverse transcription of all isolated RNA meant that expressed TCRB transcripts were sequenced. Clones were sequenced by immunoSEQ multiplex PCR, and TCRdb holds only the in-frame ones, with some missing. This table holds around 320,000 clones, approximately 14% found once. V was clipped by 0 bases and J by 2 bases; unmatched bases: 2. Germline lookup yields CDR1 MGHRA and CDR2 YSYEKL. This CDR3 comprises 17 residues. This sequence originates from a man younger than 40 in good health. The chain links TRBV4-1 to TRBJ2-3; the match to TRBD2 covers 13 bases. The sequencing input was central memory CD4+ T cells from blood. The CDR3 DNA follows: TGCGCCAGCAGCCAAGAGGGACTAGCGGGGTTCACAGATACGCAGTATTTT. Translating gives CASSQEGLAGFTDTQYF.